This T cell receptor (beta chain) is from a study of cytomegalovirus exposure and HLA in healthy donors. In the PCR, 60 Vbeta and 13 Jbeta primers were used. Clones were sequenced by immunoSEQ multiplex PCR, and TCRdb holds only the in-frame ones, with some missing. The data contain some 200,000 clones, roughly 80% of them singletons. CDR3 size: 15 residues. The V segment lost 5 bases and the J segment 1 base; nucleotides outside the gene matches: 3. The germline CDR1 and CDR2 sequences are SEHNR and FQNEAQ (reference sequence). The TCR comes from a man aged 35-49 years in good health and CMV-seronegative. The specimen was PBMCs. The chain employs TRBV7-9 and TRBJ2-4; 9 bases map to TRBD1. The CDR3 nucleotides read TGTGCCAGCAGCCGGGACAGGGCGGCCAAAAACATTCAGTACTTC. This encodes CASSRDRAAKNIQYF.